This record looks at one T cell receptor (beta chain) sequence and its context. The record originates from a study of cytomegalovirus exposure and HLA in healthy donors. The CDR3 has 15 residues. Looked up from germline, CDR1 is SEHNR and CDR2 is FQNEAQ (reference sequence). The V gene end was trimmed by 2 bases and the J gene end by 5 bases; junction bases not matched to a gene: 6. PCR employed 60 Vbeta and 13 Jbeta primers. Using immunoSEQ multiplex PCR, the repertoire was profiled, and TCRdb retains in-frame clones only, with some absent. This sample has roughly 150,000 clones, with 65% to 80% found just once.

The rearrangement uses TRBV7-9 and TRBJ2-7; 10 bases line up with TRBD1. The sample consisted of PBMCs. The TCR was taken from a man aged 35 to 55 in good health and CMV-seropositive. The CDR3 DNA follows: TGTGCCAGCAGCTTATTCGCGACAGGGGGCGACGAGCAGTACTTC. Protein product: CASSLFATGGDEQYF.